Listed here is a single TCR beta chain. The antigen is undetermined. The CDR3 has 15 residues. V lost 6 bases and J 4 bases, leaving 18 bases between the germline ends. Germline CDR1 and CDR2: MNHNS and SASEGT. The data stem from a study of PD-L1 blockade in urothelial cancer. Study information: Analyses were performed on blood at 3 weeks after treatment start (the second dose) and at 6 weeks. Study outcomes and limitations: Enhanced expansion of tumor-associated blood clones at 3 weeks characterized durable-benefit patients.

Clones were sequenced by immunoSEQ multiplex PCR, and TCRdb holds only the in-frame ones, with some missing. The table records roughly 95,000 clones, roughly 84% of them present only once. As to time point: pretreatment peripheral blood. The chain uses TRBV6-1 and TRBJ1-1, with D perhaps matching TRBD1 (6 bases). The sequenced sample was PBMCs, obtained around atezolizumab (anti-PD-L1) treatment. The sequence derives from a man between 60 and 70 years old with urothelial cancer. Written as DNA, the CDR3 is TGTGCCAGCAGACGTCCCAGGCAGGGGCCCACTGAAGCTTTCTTT. The encoded protein is CASRRPRQGPTEAFF.